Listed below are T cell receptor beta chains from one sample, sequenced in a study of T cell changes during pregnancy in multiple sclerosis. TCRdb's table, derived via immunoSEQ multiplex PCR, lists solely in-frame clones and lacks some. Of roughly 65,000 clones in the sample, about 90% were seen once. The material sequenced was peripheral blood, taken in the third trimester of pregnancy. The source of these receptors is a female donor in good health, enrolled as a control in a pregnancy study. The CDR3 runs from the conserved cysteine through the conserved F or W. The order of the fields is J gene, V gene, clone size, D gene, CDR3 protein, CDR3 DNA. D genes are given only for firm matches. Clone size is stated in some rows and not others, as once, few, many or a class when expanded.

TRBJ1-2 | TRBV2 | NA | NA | CASSGERGNYGYTF | TGTGCCAGCAGTGGGGAGAGGGGGAACTATGGCTACACCTTC
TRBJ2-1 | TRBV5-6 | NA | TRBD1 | CASSSTGTGYNEQFF | TGTGCCAGCAGCTCTACCGGGACAGGGTACAATGAGCAGTTCTTC
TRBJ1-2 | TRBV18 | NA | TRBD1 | CASSPGQGVYGYTF | TGTGCCAGCTCACCGGGACAGGGGGTCTATGGCTACACCTTC
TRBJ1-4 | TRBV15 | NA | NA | CATSRGQVATNEKLFF | TGTGCCACCAGCAGAGGACAGGTCGCAACTAATGAAAAACTGTTTTTT
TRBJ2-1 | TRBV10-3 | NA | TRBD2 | CAISESGGGQFF | TGTGCCATCAGTGAGTCTGGCGGGGGGCAGTTCTTC
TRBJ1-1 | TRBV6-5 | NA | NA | CASSYPGQNTEAFF | TGTGCCAGCAGTTACCCAGGCCAGAACACTGAAGCTTTCTTT
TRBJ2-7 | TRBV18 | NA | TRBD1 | CASSPATGGWEQYF | TGTGCCAGCTCACCGGCTACAGGGGGCTGGGAGCAGTACTTC
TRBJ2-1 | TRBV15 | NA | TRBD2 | CATSSRASGGNEQFF | TGTGCCACCAGCAGTCGGGCTAGCGGGGGTAATGAGCAGTTCTTC
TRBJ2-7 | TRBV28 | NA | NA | CASTPMGAWSYEQYF | TGTGCCAGCACCCCAATGGGGGCTTGGTCCTACGAGCAGTACTTC
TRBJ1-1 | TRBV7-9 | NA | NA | CASSNDRTEAFF | TGTGCCAGCAGCAATGACAGGACTGAAGCTTTCTTT
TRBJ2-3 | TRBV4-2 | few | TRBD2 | CASSSVAGGPIGTDTQYF | TGTGCCAGCAGCTCCGTAGCGGGGGGGCCGATAGGAACAGATACGCAGTATTTT
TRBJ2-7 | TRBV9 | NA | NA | CASSVGDRSYEQYF | TGTGCCAGCAGCGTAGGAGACAGATCCTACGAGCAGTACTTC
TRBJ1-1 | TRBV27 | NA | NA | CASSLGGATEAFF | TGTGCCAGCAGTTTGGGGGGGGCCACTGAAGCTTTCTTT
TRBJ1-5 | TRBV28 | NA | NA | CASSPAGSNQPQHF | TGTGCCAGCAGTCCCGCAGGGAGCAATCAGCCCCAGCATTTT
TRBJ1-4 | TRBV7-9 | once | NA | CASSYSQGGDEKLFF | TGTGCCAGCAGCTACTCCCAGGGCGGGGACGAAAAACTGTTTTTT
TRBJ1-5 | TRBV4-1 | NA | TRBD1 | CASSLTAGGSNQPQHF | TGCGCCAGCAGCCTTACGGCAGGGGGTAGCAATCAGCCCCAGCATTTT
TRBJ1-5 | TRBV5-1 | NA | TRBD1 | CASSLGTGGNQPQHF | TGCGCCAGCAGCTTGGGGACAGGGGGCAATCAGCCCCAGCATTTT
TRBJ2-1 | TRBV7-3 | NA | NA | CASSPRAGLAYNEQFF | TGTGCCAGCAGCCCACGTGCGGGTTTGGCTTACAATGAGCAGTTCTTC
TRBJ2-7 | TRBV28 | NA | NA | CASSRQEVYEQYF | TGTGCCAGCAGTCGACAGGAGGTCTACGAGCAGTACTTC
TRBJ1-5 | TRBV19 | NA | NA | CASSIVGGHQPQHF | TGTGCCAGTAGTATAGTAGGAGGACATCAGCCCCAGCATTTT
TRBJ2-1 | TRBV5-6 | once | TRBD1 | CASSWGDRGLSGEQFF | TGTGCCAGCAGCTGGGGGGACAGGGGCCTGAGCGGTGAGCAGTTCTTC
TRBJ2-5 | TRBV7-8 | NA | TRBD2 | CASSSNPSGELQETQYF | TGTGCCAGCAGCTCAAACCCTAGCGGGGAGCTCCAAGAGACCCAGTACTTC
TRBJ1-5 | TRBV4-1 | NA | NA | CASSQDYSNQPQHF | TGCGCCAGCAGCCAAGATTATAGCAATCAGCCCCAGCATTTT
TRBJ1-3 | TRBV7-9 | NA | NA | CASSIQAHSGNTIYF | TGTGCCAGCAGCATTCAGGCCCACTCTGGAAACACCATATATTTT
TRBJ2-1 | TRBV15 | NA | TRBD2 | CATSRDRGGYEQFF | TGTGCCACCAGCAGAGATCGGGGGGGGTATGAGCAGTTCTTC
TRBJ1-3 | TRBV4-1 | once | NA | CASSQSPRRDFGGISGNTIYF | TGCGCCAGCAGCCAAAGTCCCCGCCGGGACTTCGGGGGGATATCTGGAAACACCATATATTTT
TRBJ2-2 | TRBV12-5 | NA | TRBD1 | CASGVGTVGTGELFF | TGTGCTAGTGGTGTCGGGACAGTAGGCACCGGGGAGCTGTTTTTT
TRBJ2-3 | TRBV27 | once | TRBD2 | CASNAGDTDTQYF | TGTGCCAGCAATGCGGGGGACACAGATACGCAGTATTTT
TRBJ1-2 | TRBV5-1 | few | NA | CASSLKQGYGYTF | TGCGCCAGCAGCTTGAAGCAGGGATATGGCTACACCTTC
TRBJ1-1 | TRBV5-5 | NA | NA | CASNPYRDTEAFF | TGTGCCAGCAACCCTTACAGGGACACTGAAGCTTTCTTT
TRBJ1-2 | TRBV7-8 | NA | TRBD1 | CASSLSGQGGGYTF | TGTGCCAGCAGTCTTTCGGGACAGGGAGGGGGCTACACCTTC
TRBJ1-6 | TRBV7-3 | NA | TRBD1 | CASSHGDSNSPLHF | TGTGCCAGCAGCCATGGGGACAGCAATTCACCCCTCCACTTT